Presented here are 6 T cell receptor beta chains from one specimen sequenced in a study of T cell responses to AZD1222 COVID-19 vaccine. Sequenced by immunoSEQ multiplex PCR; TCRdb stores in-frame clones only, minus some. The sample lists more than 30,000 clones, roughly 90% seen once, with 14% in the top ten. Sequencing used peripheral blood, obtained 28 days after the second AZD1222 dose. All receptors derive from an adult who received the AZD1222 COVID-19 vaccine.

The rearrangement uses TRBV7-9 and TRBJ2-7; D is uncertain. The CDR3 sequence is 15 residues long. V lost 4 bases and J lost 4, with 17 bases in between. Germline values: CDR1 SEHNR, CDR2 FQNEAQ (reference sequence). The CDR3 DNA is TGTGCCAGCAGCTCGCTCCCCGCGGTGGCGTACGAGCAGTACTTC. Translation gives CASSSLPAVAYEQYF. Filled out from reference TRBV7-9 and TRBJ2-7, the complete variable domain reads DTGVSQNPRHKITKRGQNVTFRCDPISEHNRLYWYRQTLGQGPEFLTYFQNEAQLEKSRLLSDRFSAERPKGSFSTLEIQRTEQGDSAMYLCASSSLPAVAYEQYFGPGTRLTVT.

The chain couples TRBV10-3 to TRBJ1-1; TRBD1 agrees at 8 bases. Germline values: CDR1 ENHRY, CDR2 SYGVKD. The V segment lost 6 bases and the J segment 6 bases; nucleotides outside the gene matches: 15. The CDR3 runs to 16 residues. The CDR3 DNA is TGTGCCATCAGACAAGACAGGGGTTGGGTAGAGGCTGAAGCTTTCTTT. Amino acid sequence: CAIRQDRGWVEAEAFF.

CDR3 DNA: TGTGCCACCAGCAGAGATTTGGGTAATGAAAAACTGTTTTTT. Its protein is CATSRDLGNEKLFF. The J gene is TRBJ1-4, the V gene TRBV15; D is ambiguous. Trimming removed 0 bases from V and 4 bases from J, with 6 bases in between. This CDR3 region has 14 residues. Germline V gene sequence: CDR1 LNHNV, CDR2 YYDKDF (reference sequence).

This clone was counted between two and nine times. The rearrangement joins TRBV12-5 to TRBJ1-5; D is uncertain. Trimming stripped 1 base from V and 5 bases from J, with 9 bases between. Per the germline V gene, CDR1 is LGHNT and CDR2 is FRNRAP. This CDR3 spans 14 amino acids. CDR3 bases: TGTGCTAGTGGTTTGGCTACTTTGGATCAGCCCCAGCATTTT. This encodes CASGLATLDQPQHF.

The chain links TRBV19 to TRBJ1-5; possible D gene TRBD1, 6 bases. V gave up 7 bases and J gave up 6 bases, with 13 bases separating them. From germline, CDR1 is LNHDA and CDR2 SQIVND (reference sequence). CDR3 length equals 13 residues. CDR3 residues: CASIRGPGQPQHF. The CDR3 DNA follows: TGTGCCAGTATTCGGGGGCCGGGTCAGCCCCAGCATTTT.

The table lists this clone with a count of one. The gene calls are TRBV15 and TRBJ2-7; 9 nucleotides align to TRBD1. The CDR3 totals 15 residues. Looked up from germline, CDR1 is LNHNV and CDR2 is YYDKDF (reference sequence). Unmatched junction bases numbered 9, after V lost 3 bases and J lost 6 bases. In nucleotides, the CDR3 is TGTGCCACCAGCAGCCCGGGACAGGGATTTGTCGAGCAGTACTTC. Translating it yields CATSSPGQGFVEQYF. Variable domain in full (rest from reference TRBV15 and TRBJ2-7): DAMVIQNPRYQVTQFGKPVTLSCSQTLNHNVMYWYQQKSSQAPKLLFHYYDKDFNNEADTPDNFQSRRPNTSFCFLDIRSPGLGDTAMYLCATSSPGQGFVEQYFGPGTRLTVT.